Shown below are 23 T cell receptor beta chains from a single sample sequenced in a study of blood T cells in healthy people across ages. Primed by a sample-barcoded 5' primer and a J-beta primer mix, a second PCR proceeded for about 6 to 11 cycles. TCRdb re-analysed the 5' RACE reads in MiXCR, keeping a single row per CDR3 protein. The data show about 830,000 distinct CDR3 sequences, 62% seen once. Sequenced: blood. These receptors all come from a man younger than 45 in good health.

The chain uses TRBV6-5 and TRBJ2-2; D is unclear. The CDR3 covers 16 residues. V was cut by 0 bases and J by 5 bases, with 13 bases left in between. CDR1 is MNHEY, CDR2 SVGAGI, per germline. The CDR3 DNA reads TGTGCCAGCAGTTACTCGAGCGTCTTCGGTACCGGGGAGCTGTTTTTT. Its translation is CASSYSSVFGTGELFF.

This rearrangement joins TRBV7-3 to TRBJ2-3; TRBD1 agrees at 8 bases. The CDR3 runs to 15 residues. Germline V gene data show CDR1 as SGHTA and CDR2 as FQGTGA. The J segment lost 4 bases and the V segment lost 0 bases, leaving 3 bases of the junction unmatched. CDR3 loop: CASSLTEQGADTQYF. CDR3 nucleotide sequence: TGTGCCAGCAGCTTAACGGAACAGGGGGCAGATACGCAGTATTTT.

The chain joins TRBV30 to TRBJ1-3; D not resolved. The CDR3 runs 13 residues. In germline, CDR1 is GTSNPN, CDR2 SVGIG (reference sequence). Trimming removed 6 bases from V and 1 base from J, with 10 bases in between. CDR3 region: CACSQGSGNTIYF. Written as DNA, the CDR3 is TGTGCCTGCTCTCAAGGGTCTGGAAACACCATATATTTT.

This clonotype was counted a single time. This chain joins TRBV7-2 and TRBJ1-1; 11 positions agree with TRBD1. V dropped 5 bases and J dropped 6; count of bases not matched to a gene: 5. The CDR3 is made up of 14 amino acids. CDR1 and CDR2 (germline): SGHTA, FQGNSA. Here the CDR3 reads CASSVDRGRSEAFF. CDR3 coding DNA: TGTGCCAGCAGCGTGGACAGGGGGCGTTCTGAAGCTTTCTTT. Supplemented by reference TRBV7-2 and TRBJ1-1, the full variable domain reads GAGVSQSPSNKVTEKGKDVELRCDPISGHTALYWYRQSLGQGLEFLIYFQGNSAPDKSGLPSDRFSAERTGGSVSTLTIQRTQQEDSAVYLCASSVDRGRSEAFFGQGTRLTVV.

The CDR3 DNA follows: TGTGCCAGCACCCCAAAGCGGGGGGGCCTTACAGATACGCAGTATTTT. It is translated as CASTPKRGGLTDTQYF. The chain carries TRBV21-1 and TRBJ2-3; the table assigns TRBD1, which was not confirmed against the DNA. TRBV21-1 is reported as a pseudogene. The CDR3 runs to 16 residues.

The CDR3 region is CASSNGPGLAAEQYF. The CDR3 nucleotides read TGCGCCAGCAGCAACGGCCCGGGACTAGCGGCCGAGCAGTACTTC. The chain is built from TRBV4-3 and TRBJ2-7; 11 bases map to TRBD2. This CDR3 is built from 15 residues. Trimming at V came to 5 bases and at J to 6 bases, leaving 9 bases not matched to a gene. Germline V gene sequence: CDR1 LGHNA, CDR2 YSLEER.

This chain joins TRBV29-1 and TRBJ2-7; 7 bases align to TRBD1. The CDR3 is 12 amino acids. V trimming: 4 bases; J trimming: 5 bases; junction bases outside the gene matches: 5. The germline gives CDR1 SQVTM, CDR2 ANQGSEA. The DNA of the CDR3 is TGCAGCGTTGGAGGGGGCGCGGACGAGCAGTACTTC. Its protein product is CSVGGGADEQYF.

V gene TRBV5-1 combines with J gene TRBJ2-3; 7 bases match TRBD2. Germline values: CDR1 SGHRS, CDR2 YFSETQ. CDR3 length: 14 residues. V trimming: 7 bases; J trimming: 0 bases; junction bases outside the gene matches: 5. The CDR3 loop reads CASAREGSTDTQYF. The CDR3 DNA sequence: TGCGCCAGCGCCAGGGAGGGGAGCACAGATACGCAGTATTTT.

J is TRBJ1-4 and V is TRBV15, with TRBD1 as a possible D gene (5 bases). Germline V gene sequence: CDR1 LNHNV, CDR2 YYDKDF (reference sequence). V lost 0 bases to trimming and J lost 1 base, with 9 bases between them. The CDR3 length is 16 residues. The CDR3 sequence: CATSRDSGGTNEKLFF. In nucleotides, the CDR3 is TGTGCCACCAGCAGAGATTCGGGGGGAACTAATGAAAAACTGTTTTTT.

The CDR3 is CASSPQEHQPQHF. The CDR3 DNA reads as TGTGCCAGCAGTCCCCAGGAACATCAGCCCCAGCATTTT. The gene calls are TRBV7-2 and TRBJ1-5; D unresolved. This CDR3 has 13 residues. V lost 6 bases, J lost 5 bases, and 11 bases lay in between. Germline values: CDR1 SGHTA, CDR2 FQGNSA.

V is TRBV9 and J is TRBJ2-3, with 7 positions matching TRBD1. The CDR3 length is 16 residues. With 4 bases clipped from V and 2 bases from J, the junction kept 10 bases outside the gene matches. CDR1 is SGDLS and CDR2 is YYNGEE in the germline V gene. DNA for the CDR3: TGTGCCAGCAGCACCCCCGGGACAGCCTACACAGATACGCAGTATTTT. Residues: CASSTPGTAYTDTQYF. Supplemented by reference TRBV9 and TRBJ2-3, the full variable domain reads DSGVTQTPKHLITATGQRVTLRCSPRSGDLSVYWYQQSLDQGLQFLIQYYNGEERAKGNILERFSAQQFPDLHSELNLSSLELGDSALYFCASSTPGTAYTDTQYFGPGTRLTVL.

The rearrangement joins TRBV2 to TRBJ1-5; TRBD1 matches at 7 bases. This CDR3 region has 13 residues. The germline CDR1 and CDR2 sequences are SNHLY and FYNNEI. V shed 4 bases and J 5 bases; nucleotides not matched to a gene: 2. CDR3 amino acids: CASSGDRDQPQHF. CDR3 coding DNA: TGTGCCAGCAGTGGGGACAGAGATCAGCCCCAGCATTTT.

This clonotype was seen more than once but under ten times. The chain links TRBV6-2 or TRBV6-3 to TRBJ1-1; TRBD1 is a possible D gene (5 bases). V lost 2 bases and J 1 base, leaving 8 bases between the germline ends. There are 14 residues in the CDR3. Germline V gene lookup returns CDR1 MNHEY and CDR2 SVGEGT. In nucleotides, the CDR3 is TGTGCCAGCAGTTACCAGGGAGGGAACACTGAAGCTTTCTTT. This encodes CASSYQGGNTEAFF.

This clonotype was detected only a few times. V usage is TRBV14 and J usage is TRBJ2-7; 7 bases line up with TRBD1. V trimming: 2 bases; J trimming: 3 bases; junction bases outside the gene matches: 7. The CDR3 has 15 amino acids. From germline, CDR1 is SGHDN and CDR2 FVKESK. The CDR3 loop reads CASSQKGTVYYEQYF. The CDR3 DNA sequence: TGTGCCAGCAGCCAAAAAGGGACAGTATACTACGAGCAGTACTTC.

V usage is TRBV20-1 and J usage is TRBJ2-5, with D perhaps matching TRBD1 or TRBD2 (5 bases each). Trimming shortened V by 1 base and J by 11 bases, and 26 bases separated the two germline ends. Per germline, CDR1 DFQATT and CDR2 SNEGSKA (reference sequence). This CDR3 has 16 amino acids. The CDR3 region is CSARVGTTSLGNEQYF. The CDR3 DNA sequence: TGCAGTGCTAGAGTAGGGACCACTTCGTTGGGCAATGAGCAGTACTTC.

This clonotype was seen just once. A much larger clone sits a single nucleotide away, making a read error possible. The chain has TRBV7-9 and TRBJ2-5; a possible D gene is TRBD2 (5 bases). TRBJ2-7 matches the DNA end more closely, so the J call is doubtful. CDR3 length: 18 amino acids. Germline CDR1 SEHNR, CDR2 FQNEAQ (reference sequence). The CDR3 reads CASSWEIAPATSRYEQYF. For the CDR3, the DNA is TGTGCCAGCAGCTGGGAGATAGCTCCCGCTACTTCGCGCTACGAGCAGTACTTC.

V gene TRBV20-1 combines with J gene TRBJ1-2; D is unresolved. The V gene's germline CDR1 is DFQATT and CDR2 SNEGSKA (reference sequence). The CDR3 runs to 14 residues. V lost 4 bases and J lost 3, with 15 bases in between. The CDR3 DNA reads TGCAGTGCTAAATATCACGTGTCGTACTATGGCTACACCTTC. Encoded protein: CSAKYHVSYYGYTF.

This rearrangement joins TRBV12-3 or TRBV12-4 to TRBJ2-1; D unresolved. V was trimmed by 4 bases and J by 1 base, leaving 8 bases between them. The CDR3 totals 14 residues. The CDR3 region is CASSYGQSYNEQFF. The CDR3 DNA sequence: TGTGCCAGCAGTTATGGTCAATCCTACAATGAGCAGTTCTTC.

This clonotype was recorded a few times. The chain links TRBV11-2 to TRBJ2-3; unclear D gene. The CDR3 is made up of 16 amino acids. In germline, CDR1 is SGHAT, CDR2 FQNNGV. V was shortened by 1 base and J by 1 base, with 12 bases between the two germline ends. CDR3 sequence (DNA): TGTGCCAGCAGCTTAGTGTCGGCCCCCCGCACAGATACGCAGTATTTT. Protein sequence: CASSLVSAPRTDTQYF.

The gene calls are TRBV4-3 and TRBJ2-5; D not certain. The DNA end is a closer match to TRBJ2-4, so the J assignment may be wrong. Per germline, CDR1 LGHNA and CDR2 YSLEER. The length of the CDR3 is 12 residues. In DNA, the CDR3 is TGCGCCAGCAGCCAAGTTGGGGACATTCAGTACTTC. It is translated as CASSQVGDIQYF.

CDR3 region: CASSLKATDTQYF. The CDR3 DNA is TGTGCCAGCAGCTTAAAGGCTACAGATACGCAGTATTTT. The chain links TRBV7-3 to TRBJ2-3; D gene unclear. The germline V gene encodes CDR1 SGHTA and CDR2 FQGTGA. V lost 1 base and J 3 bases, leaving 5 bases between the germline ends. The CDR3 loop spans 13 amino acids.

In DNA form, the CDR3 reads TGCGCCAGCAGCCTCCGGACAGAGAGCTCCTACAATGAGCAGTTCTTC. This translates into CASSLRTESSYNEQFF. V usage is TRBV4-1 and J usage is TRBJ2-1, with a weak D call TRBD1 (6 bases). From germline, CDR1 is MGHRA and CDR2 YSYEKL. The CDR3 totals 16 residues. The V gene lost 4 bases and the J gene lost 0 bases, with 13 bases spanning the gap.

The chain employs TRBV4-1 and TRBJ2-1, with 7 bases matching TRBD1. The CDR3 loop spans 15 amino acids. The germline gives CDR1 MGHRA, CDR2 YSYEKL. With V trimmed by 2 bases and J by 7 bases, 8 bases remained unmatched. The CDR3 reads CASSQFPGTVNEQFF. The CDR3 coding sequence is TGCGCCAGCAGCCAATTCCCCGGGACAGTGAATGAGCAGTTCTTC.